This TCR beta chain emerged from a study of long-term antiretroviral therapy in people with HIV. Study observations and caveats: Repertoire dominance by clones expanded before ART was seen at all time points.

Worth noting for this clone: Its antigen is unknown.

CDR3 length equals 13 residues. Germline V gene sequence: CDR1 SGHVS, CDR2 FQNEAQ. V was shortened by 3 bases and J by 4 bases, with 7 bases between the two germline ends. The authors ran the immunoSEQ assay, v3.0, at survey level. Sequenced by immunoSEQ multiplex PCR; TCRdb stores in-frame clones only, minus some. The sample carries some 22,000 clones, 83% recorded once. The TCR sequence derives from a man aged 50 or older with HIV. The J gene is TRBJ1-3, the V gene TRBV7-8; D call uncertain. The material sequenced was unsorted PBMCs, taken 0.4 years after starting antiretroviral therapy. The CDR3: CASSLEEGNTIYF. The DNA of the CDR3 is TGTGCCAGCAGCTTGGAAGAAGGAAACACCATATATTTT.